The clone carrying this TCR beta chain was picked up many times. Germline CDR1 reads DFQATT; CDR2 reads SNEGSKA (reference sequence). Trimming cost V 6 bases and J 0 bases, with 13 bases left between them. The CDR3 sequence is 14 residues long. This sample was included in a study of spatial heterogeneity in lung cancer. This sample's time point: sample taken at primary tumor resection. Tumor, nontumor lung or frozen PBMC supplied whole RNA that was sequenced unsorted. One entry per CDR3 protein results from TCRdb running MiXCR on the 5' RACE reads. The sample lists some 10,000 distinct CDR3 sequences, around 9.3% occurring once.

This TCR was recovered from a male donor with early-stage non-small cell lung cancer. The gene calls are TRBV20-1 and TRBJ2-3, with a possible D match to TRBD2 (5 bases). The source was PBMCs, collected at surgery. CDR3 region: CSAPGPGSTDTQYF. As DNA, the CDR3 is TGCAGTGCCCCGGGCCCGGGAAGCACAGATACGCAGTATTTT.